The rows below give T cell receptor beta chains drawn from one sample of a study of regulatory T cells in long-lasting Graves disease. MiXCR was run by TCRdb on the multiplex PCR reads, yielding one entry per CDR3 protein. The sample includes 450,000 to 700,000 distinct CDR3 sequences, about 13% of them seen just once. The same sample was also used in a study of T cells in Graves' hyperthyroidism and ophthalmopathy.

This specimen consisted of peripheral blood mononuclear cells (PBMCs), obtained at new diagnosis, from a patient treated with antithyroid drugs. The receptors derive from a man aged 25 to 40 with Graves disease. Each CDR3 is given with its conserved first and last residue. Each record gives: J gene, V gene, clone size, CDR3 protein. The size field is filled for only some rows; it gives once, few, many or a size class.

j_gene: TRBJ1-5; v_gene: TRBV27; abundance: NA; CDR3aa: CASSLFPGGGNQPQHF
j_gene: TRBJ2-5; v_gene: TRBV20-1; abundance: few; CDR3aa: CSARDPGQQAEPQYF
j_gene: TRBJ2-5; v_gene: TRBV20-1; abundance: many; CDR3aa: CSASGGRGETQYF
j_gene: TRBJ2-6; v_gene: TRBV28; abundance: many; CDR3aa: CASSFYGAGANVLTF
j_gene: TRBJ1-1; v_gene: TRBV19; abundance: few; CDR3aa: CASTVVGGTEAFF
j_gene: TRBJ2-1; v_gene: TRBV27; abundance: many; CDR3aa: CASSFPGLHEQFF
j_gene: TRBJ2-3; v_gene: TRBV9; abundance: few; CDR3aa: CASSVGRADTQYF
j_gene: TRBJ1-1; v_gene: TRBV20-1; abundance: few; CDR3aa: CSARAHRGMNTEAFF
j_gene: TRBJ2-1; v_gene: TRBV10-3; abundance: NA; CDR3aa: CAISELLAGGNEQFF
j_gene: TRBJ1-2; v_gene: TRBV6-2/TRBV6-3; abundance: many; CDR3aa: CASSEARVYYGYTF
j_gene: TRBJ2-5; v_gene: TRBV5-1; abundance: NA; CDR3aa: CASSLGGDETQYF
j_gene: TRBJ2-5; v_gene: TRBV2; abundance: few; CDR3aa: CASSTSGYGMGEQETQYF
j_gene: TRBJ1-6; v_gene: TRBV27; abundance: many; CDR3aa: CASSLSAPGLYNSPLHF
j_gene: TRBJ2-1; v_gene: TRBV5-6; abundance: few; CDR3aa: CASSLIISYNEQFF
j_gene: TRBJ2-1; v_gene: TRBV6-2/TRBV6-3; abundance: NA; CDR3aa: CASSHDSRQGGNEQFF
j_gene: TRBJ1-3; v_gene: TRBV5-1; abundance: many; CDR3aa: CASSVDRGPGNTIYF
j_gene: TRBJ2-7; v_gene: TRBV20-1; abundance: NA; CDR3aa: CSASGTGTSDHEQYF
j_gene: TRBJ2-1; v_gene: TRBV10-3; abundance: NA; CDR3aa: CAISRSDPYNEQFF
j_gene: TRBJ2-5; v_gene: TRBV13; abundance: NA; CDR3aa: CASARPSGSKTQYF
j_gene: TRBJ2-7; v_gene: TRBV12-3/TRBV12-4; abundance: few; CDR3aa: CASSTTSGRVHEQYF
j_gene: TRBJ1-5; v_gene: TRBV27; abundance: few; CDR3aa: CASSPAGYQPQHF
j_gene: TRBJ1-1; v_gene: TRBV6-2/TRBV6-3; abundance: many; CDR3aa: CASSSRQGKMDTEAFF
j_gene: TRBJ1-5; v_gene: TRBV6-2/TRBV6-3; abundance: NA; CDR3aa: CASSTGQGEQPQHF
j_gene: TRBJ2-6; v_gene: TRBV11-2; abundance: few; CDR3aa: CASSPHTPSPGANVLTF
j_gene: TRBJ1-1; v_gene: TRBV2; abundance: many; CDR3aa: CASSDRHQNTEAFF
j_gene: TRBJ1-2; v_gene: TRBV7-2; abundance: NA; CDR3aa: CASSLGGRGKGYTF
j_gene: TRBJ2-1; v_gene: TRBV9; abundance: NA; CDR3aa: CASSVEGNNNEQFF
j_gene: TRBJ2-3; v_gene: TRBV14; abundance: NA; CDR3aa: CASSFRDWDTDTQYF
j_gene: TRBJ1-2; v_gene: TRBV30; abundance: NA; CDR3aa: CAGRRQGGNYGYTF
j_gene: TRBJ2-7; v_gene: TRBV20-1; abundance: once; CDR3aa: CSADRDRYEQYF
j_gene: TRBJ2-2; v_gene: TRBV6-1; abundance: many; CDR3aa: CASSRDSGTANTGELFF
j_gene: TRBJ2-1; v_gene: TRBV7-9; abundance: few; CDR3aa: CASSLARRSGNLEKDNEQFF
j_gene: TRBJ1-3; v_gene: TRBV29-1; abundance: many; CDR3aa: CSVLFREDSGNTIYF
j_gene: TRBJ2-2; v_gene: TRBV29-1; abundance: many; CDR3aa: CSVRYGTHRTGELFF
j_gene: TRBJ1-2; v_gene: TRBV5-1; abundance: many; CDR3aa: CASSLGQGTRDTF
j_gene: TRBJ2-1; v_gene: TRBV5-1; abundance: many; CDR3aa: CASSLNGDEQFF
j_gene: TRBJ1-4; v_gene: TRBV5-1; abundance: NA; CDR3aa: CASSLESPTPGGKLFF
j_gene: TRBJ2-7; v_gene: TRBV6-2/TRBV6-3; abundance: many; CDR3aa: CASREDLPPYEQYF
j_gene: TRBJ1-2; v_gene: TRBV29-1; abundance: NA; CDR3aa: CSAPLSYYGYTF
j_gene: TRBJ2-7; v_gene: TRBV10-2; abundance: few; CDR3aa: CASSDSRASGRVYSYEQYF
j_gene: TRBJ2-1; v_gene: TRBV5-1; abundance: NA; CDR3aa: CASSLVQQGAGGDPYNEQFF
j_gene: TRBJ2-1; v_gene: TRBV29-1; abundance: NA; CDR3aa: CSVELPNEQFF
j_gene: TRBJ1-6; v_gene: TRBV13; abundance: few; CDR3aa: CASSFRRDNSPLHF
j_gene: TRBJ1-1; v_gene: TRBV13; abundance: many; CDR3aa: CASSFGQGAGTEAFF
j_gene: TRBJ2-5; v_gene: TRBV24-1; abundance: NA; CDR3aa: CATSDSGLSRETQYF
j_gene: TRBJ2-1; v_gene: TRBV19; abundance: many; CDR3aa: CASSIAPGLAGGVSAYNEQFF
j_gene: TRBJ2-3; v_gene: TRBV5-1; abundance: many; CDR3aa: CASSLGAQRADTQYF
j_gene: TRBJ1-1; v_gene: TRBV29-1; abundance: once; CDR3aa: CSVSGGGTEAFF
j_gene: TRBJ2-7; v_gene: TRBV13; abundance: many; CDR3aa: CASSLRGGQTYEQYF
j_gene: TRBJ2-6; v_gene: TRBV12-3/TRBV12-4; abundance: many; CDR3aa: CASSPVGSGANVLTF
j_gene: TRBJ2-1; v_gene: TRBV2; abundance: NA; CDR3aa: CASSEQGVFLGPNEQFF
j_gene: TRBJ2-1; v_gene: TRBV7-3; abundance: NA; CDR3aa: CASSSLGTSGTFF